The rows below give T cell receptor beta chains drawn from one sample of a study of blood T cell repertoires in COVID-19. Clones were read by immunoSEQ multiplex PCR, and TCRdb kept only the in-frame ones, dropping some. The repertoire holds under 200,000 clones, around 89% seen once, with approximately 6.6% in the top ten. The sample comprised PBMCs or T cells enriched from blood (not recorded which). The receptor set was obtained from a woman aged 50 to 65 who had recovered from COVID-19. CDR3s leave out the opening cysteine and the closing phenylalanine or tryptophan. The order of the fields is V gene, clone size, J gene, CDR3 protein. Clone sizes are given selectively: once, few, many, or a class where the clone is expanded.

TRBV7-2	.	TRBJ2-7	ASSPRTSGRQQY
TRBV5-1	.	TRBJ1-2	ASSLGGNYGYT
TRBV3-1/TRBV3-2	.	TRBJ2-5	ASSQVTSGAQETQY
TRBV30	once	TRBJ2-5	AWSSGLFRRETQY
TRBV10-3	.	TRBJ1-1	AISDRGNTEAF
TRBV28	.	TRBJ2-7	ASSLRQKTYEQY
TRBV5-8	once	TRBJ2-7	ASSSAYEQY
TRBV4-1	once	TRBJ1-6	ASSQFTVLSYNSPLH
TRBV6-2/TRBV6-3	.	TRBJ2-7	ASSYSDAHRRSYEQY
TRBV2	.	TRBJ1-2	ASSPTRESGYT
TRBV20-1	once	TRBJ2-7	SATLADEQY
TRBV5-1	.	TRBJ2-2	ASSRGTGDAGELF
TRBV5-1	.	TRBJ2-3	ASSLPGQGSTDTQY
TRBV7-9	.	TRBJ1-2	ASSLGTGALNYGYT
TRBV30	.	TRBJ1-1	AWRQQGEAF
TRBV27	.	TRBJ1-3	ASSPWGGPSGNTIY
TRBV7-9	.	TRBJ1-4	ASSRSGTGENEKLF
TRBV18	.	TRBJ1-2	ASSPSVTGAGYT
TRBV7-3	.	TRBJ1-2	ASSSGAGNYGYT
TRBV6-5	.	TRBJ2-1	ASKQLAGDRNEQF
TRBV15	.	TRBJ2-1	ATSRTRGPYNEQF
TRBV10-3	.	TRBJ1-2	ATNAGGQVYGYT
TRBV11-2	.	TRBJ1-4	ASGGAFNEKLF
TRBV6-5	.	TRBJ1-2	ASSYSGPQGAGGYT
TRBV7-9	once	TRBJ1-5	ASSVPDYRDRGRDQPQH
TRBV4-2	.	TRBJ1-5	ASSHLDQPQH
TRBV6-2/TRBV6-3	once	TRBJ1-2	ASSYPTDREQLDTNYGYT
TRBV6-1	.	TRBJ1-1	ASSEVINRGTNTEAF
TRBV4-1	.	TRBJ2-6	ASSQERDSLLGSGANVLT
TRBV24-1	once	TRBJ2-3	ATSDAANSAGARGTQY
TRBV7-2	.	TRBJ1-2	ASSLALQGADGYT
TRBV15	once	TRBJ1-2	ATSRGGYLEGYT
TRBV5-1	few	TRBJ2-7	ASSSWTDYEQY
TRBV6-5	.	TRBJ2-7	ASRLQGKPYEQY
TRBV5-1	.	TRBJ1-1	ASRSYRGGGTEAF
TRBV12-3/TRBV12-4	.	TRBJ2-5	ASSLSLQETQY
TRBV18	few	TRBJ2-3	ASSPRSTSGVSTDTQY
TRBV18	.	TRBJ2-3	ASSLRTSGGAPDTQY
TRBV7-7	.	TRBJ1-2	ASSLASGLYGYT
TRBV5-1	.	TRBJ2-3	ASSLVTGRTDTQY
TRBV7-9	.	TRBJ2-5	ASSFSTNQETQY
TRBV9	.	TRBJ1-1	ASSPRTGVDTEAF